The clone carrying this T cell receptor (beta chain) occurred a few times. What it binds is unknown. This CDR3 is built from 15 residues. Germline CDR1 is SNHLY and CDR2 is FYNNEI. J was trimmed by 1 base and V by 6 bases; bases with no gene match: 6. The data originate from a study of beta chain features in type 1 diabetes. Findings and caveats of the study: People with Type 1 diabetes carried modestly yet significantly shorter TCRB CDR3s in all four CD4+ subsets.

The investigators reverse transcribed all of the isolated RNA, so they sequenced expressed TCRB transcripts. Clones were read by immunoSEQ multiplex PCR, and TCRdb kept only the in-frame ones, dropping some. This sample has almost 350,000 clones, with approximately 9.7% found just once. The receptor comes from a man younger than 40 with type 1 diabetes. What was sequenced was central memory CD4+ T cells from blood. The V gene is TRBV2, the J gene TRBJ1-2, with 9 bases aligning to TRBD1. The CDR3 loop reads CASSRPGQGNYGYTF. The CDR3 DNA reads as TGTGCCAGCAGCCGCCCGGGACAGGGTAACTATGGCTACACCTTC.